This TCR beta chain is drawn from a study of breast tumors, draining lymph nodes, adjacent tissues. The lymph nodes were axillary draining lymph nodes from breast cancer patients. TCRdb called the multiplex PCR reads again in MiXCR, with one record for every CDR3 protein. The table includes 160,000 or so distinct CDR3 sequences, approximately 33% detected once. In germline, CDR1 is SGHTA, CDR2 FQGNSA. The CDR3 runs to 14 residues. V lost 3 bases, J lost 3 bases, and 5 bases stayed unmatched. Study observations and caveats: Data fit most tumor T cells coming from lymph node, expanding in tumor. Tumors had less TCR diversity than lymph nodes, more than nontumor tissue.

There are many counts of this clonotype. Its antigen is unknown. V gene TRBV7-2 combines with J gene TRBJ2-7; 7 bases agree with TRBD2. This receptor was identified in a female donor with breast cancer. Some clones in this sample may be carry-over from other donors' samples. Sequencing input: axillary lymph node tissue. The CDR3: CASSFAAGYYEQYF. In DNA form, the CDR3 reads TGTGCCAGCAGCTTCGCAGCGGGGTACTACGAGCAGTACTTC.